This T cell receptor beta chain was sequenced in a study of a mutant IDH1 vaccine in newly diagnosed glioma. Study observations and caveats: It seemed that pseudoprogression was not linked to changes in the top peripheral T cell clonotypes.

The CDR3 loop spans 15 amino acids. Some clones are missing from TCRdb's copy, which holds only in-frame ones; the method was immunoSEQ multiplex PCR. The sample contains around 85,000 clones, approximately 85% of which appear only once. With respect to this clone: Its antigen remains unknown.

Time point specified: week 23, last vaccination. Each dose of the vaccine consisted of 300 ug of mutant IDH1 20-mer peptide, with topical imiquimod. The clonotype comes from a man aged 30 to 45 with glioma. Some clones in this sample may be carry-over from other donors' samples. The sequencing here drew on PBMCs, taken from a glioma patient whose treatment included an IDH1 peptide vaccine. The chain recombines TRBV21-1 with TRBJ2-4; TRBD2, as called in the table, went unchecked against the DNA. TRBV21-1 is flagged as a pseudogene. This chain's CDR3 is CASTDGRAGGNIQYF. The CDR3 DNA follows: TGTGCCAGCACCGACGGGAGAGCGGGGGGAAACATTCAGTACTTC.